This TCR beta chain appears in the sequencing data of a study of shared clonotypes between healthy human individuals. The wider study: Every donor yielded three CD4 naive, three CD4 memory, two CD8 naive and one CD8 memory plate. Notes on the study in general: Generally, naive subsets came out with larger estimated richness than memory subsets.

Investigators spread the genomic DNA of each subset evenly over several immunoSEQ plates. Produced via immunoSEQ multiplex PCR; TCRdb's table is partial and in-frame only. Of around 600,000 clones listed, roughly 96% are singletons. Turning to this clone: Its antigen remains unknown.

CD45RO-negative, CCR7-positively selected cells formed the naive CD8 fraction, excluding terminally differentiated effector memory CD45RA+ cells. This TCR was recovered from a woman in her 30s in good health. The sample taken for sequencing was naive CD8+ T cells sorted from blood.

CDR3 bases: TGTGCCAGCAGCTTAGATGGGACTAGCGGGCCCTCCAGCTACGAGCAGTACTTC. Its protein is CASSLDGTSGPSSYEQYF. The V call is TRBV7-2, the J call TRBJ2-7; TRBD2 aligns across 12 bases. This CDR3 has 18 amino acids. Germline assignment: CDR1 SGHTA and CDR2 FQGNSA. V shed 1 base, J shed 3 bases, and the junction held 10 bases outside the gene matches. The whole variable domain, filled in from reference TRBV7-2 and TRBJ2-7, reads GAGVSQSPSNKVTEKGKDVELRCDPISGHTALYWYRQSLGQGLEFLIYFQGNSAPDKSGLPSDRFSAERTGGSVSTLTIQRTQQEDSAVYLCASSLDGTSGPSSYEQYFGPGTRLTVT.